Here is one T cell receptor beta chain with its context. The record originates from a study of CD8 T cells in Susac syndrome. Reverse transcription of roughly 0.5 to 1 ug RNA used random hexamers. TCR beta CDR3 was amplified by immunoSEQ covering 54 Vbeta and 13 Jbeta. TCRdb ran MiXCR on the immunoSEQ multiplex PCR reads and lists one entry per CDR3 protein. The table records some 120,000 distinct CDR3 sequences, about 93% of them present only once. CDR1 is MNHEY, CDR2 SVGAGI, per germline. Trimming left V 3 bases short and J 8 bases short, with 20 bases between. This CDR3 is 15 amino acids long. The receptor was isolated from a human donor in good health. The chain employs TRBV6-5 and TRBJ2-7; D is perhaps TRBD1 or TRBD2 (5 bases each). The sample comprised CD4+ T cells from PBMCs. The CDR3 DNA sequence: TGTGCCAGCAGTTATGGGGGAGTTTTAGATCGTCAGCAGTACTTC. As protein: CASSYGGVLDRQQYF.